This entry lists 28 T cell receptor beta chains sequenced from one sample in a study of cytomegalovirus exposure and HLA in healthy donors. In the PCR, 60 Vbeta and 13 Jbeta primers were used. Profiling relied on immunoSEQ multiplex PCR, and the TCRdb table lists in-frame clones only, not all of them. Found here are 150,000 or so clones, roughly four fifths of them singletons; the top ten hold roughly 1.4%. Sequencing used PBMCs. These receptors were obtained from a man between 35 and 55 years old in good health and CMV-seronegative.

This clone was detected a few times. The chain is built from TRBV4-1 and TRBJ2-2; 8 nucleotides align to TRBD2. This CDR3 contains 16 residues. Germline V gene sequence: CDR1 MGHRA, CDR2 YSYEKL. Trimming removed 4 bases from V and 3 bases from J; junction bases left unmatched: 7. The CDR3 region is CASSLLAGSHTGELFF. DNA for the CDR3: TGCGCCAGCAGCCTGTTAGCGGGGTCGCACACCGGGGAGCTGTTTTTT.

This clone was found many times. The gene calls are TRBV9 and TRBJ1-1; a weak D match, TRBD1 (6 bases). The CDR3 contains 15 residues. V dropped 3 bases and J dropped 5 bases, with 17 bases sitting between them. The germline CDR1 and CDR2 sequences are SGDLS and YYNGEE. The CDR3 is CASSGEQGWGTEAFF. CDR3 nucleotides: TGTGCCAGCAGCGGGGAACAGGGCTGGGGAACTGAAGCTTTCTTT.

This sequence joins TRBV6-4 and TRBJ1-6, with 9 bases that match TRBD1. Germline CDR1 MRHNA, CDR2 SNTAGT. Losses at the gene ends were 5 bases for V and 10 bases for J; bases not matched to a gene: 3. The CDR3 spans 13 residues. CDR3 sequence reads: CASSSDRGSPLHF. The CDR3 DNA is TGTGCCAGCAGTTCCGACAGGGGGTCACCCCTCCACTTT.

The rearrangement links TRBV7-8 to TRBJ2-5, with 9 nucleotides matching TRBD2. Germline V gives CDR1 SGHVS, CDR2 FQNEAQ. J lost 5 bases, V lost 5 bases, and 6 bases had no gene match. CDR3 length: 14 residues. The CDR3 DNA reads TGTGCCAGCAGCCCGCGGGAGGGTTACGAGACCCAGTACTTC. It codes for CASSPREGYETQYF.

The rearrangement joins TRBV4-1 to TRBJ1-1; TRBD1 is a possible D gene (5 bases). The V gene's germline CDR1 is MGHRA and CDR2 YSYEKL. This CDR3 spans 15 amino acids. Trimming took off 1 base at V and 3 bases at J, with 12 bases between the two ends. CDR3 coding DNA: TGCGCCAGCAGCCAAGCCCCCGACAGTTACACTGAAGCTTTCTTT. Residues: CASSQAPDSYTEAFF.

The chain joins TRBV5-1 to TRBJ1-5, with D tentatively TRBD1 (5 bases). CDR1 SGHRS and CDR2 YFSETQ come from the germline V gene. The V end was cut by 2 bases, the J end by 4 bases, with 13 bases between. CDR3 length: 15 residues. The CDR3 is CASSFAGTGNQPQHF. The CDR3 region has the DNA TGCGCCAGCAGCTTTGCGGGGACGGGGAATCAGCCCCAGCATTTT.

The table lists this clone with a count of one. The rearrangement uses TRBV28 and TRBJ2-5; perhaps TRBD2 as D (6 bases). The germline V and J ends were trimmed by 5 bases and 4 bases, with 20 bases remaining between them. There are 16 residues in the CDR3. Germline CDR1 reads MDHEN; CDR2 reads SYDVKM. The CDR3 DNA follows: TGTGCCAGCAGTCGGGCTAGCGCAAAACTCGGAGAGACCCAGTACTTC. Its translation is CASSRASAKLGETQYF.

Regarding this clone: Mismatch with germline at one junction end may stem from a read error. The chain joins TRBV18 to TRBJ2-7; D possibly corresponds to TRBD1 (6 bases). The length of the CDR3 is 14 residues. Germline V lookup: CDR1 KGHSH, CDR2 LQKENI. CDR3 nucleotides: TGTGCCAGCTCGCCACCGGGACACACCTACGAGCAGTACTTC. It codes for CASSPPGHTYEQYF.

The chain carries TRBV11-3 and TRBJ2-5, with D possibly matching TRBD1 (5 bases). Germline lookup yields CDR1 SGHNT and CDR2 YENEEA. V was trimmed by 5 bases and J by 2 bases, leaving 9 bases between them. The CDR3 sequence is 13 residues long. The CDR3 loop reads CASSPAGQETQYF. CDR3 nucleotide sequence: TGTGCCAGCAGCCCCGCAGGGCAAGAGACCCAGTACTTC. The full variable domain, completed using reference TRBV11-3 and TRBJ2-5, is EAGVVQSPRYKIIEKKQPVAFWCNPISGHNTLYWYLQNLGQGPELLIRYENEEAVDDSQLPKDRFSAERLKGVDSTLKIQPAELGDSAVYLCASSPAGQETQYFGPGTRLLVL.

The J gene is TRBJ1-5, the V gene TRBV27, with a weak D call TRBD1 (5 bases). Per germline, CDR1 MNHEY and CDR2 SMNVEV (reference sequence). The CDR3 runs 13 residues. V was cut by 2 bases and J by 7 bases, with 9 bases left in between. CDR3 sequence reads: CASSLKGRQPQHF. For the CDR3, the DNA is TGTGCCAGCAGTTTAAAGGGGCGGCAGCCCCAGCATTTT.

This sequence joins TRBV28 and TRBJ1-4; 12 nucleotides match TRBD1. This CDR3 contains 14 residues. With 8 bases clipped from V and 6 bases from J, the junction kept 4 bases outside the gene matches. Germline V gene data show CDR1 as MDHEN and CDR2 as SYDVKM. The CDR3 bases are TGTGCCAGCTGCGGGACAGGGGGCGATGAAAAACTGTTTTTT. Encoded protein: CASCGTGGDEKLFF.

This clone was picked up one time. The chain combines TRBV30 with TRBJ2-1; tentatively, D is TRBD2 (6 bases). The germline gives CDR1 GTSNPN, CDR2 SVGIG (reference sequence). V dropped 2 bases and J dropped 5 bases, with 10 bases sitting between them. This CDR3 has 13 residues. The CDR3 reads CAWSRGVNNEQFF. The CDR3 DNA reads TGTGCCTGGAGTCGCGGGGTGAACAATGAGCAGTTCTTC.

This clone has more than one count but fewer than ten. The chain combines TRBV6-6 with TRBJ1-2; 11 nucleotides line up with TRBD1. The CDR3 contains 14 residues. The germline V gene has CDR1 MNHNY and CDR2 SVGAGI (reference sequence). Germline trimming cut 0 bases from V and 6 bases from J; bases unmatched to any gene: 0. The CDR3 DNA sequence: TGTGCCAGCAGTTACTCGGGACAGGGGGATGGCTACACCTTC. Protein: CASSYSGQGDGYTF.

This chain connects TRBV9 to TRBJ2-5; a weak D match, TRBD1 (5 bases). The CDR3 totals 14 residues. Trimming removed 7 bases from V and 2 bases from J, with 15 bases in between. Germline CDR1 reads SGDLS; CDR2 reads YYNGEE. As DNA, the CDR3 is TGTGCCAGCTGTAAGGGGAACAGTCAAGAGACCCAGTACTTC. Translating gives CASCKGNSQETQYF.

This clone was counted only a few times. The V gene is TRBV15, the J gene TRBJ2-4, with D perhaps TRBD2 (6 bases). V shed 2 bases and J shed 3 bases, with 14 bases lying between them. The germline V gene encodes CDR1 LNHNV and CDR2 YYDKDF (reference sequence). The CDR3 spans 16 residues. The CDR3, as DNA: TGTGCCACCAGCAGAAATGAACTCGGGGGCAAAAACATTCAGTACTTC. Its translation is CATSRNELGGKNIQYF.

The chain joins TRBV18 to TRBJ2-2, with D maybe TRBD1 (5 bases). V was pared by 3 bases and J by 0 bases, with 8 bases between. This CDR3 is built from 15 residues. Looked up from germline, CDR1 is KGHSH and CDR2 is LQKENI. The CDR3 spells CASSPGHTNTGELFF. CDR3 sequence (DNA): TGTGCCAGCTCACCGGGGCACACGAACACCGGGGAGCTGTTTTTT.

For the CDR3, the DNA is TGTGCCAGCAGCCCTACCTGGGACAGCTCCTACGAGCAGTACTTC. The encoded protein is CASSPTWDSSYEQYF. The gene calls are TRBV5-5 and TRBJ2-7; 7 nucleotides line up with TRBD1. The V segment lost 4 bases and the J segment 0 bases; nucleotides outside the gene matches: 7. In germline, CDR1 is SGHKS, CDR2 YYEKEE (reference sequence). There are 15 residues in the CDR3.

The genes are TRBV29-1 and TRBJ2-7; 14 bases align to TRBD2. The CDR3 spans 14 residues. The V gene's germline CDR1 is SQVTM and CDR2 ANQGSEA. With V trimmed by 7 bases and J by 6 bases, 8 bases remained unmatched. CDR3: CSAPGTSGSGEQYF. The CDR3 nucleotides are TGCAGCGCCCCTGGGACTAGCGGGAGTGGCGAGCAGTACTTC.

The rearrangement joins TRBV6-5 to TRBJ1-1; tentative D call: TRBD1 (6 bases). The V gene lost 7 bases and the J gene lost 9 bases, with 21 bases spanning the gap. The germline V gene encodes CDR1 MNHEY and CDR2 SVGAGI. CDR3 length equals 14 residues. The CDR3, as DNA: TGTGCCAGCAATCGTCAGGGGACCACTCTAAAAGCTTTCTTT. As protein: CASNRQGTTLKAFF.

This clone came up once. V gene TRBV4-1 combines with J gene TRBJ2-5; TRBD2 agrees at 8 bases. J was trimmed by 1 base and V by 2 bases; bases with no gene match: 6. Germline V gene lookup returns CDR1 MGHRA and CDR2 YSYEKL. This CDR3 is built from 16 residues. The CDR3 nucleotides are TGCGCCAGCAGCCAATCAATAGCGGGGCGCCAAGAGACCCAGTACTTC. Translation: CASSQSIAGRQETQYF.

The CDR3 region is CASSRSGRGTGELFF. The CDR3 DNA is TGTGCCAGCAGCCGTAGCGGGAGAGGCACCGGGGAGCTGTTTTTT. This rearrangement joins TRBV14 to TRBJ2-2, with 9 bases that match TRBD2. V lost 4 bases, J lost 4 bases, and 4 bases stayed unmatched. Germline V gene sequence: CDR1 SGHDN, CDR2 FVKESK. This CDR3 is built from 15 residues. The entire variable domain, with the rest obtained from reference TRBV14 and TRBJ2-2, is as follows: EAGVTQFPSHSVIEKGQTVTLRCDPISGHDNLYWYRRVMGKEIKFLLHFVKESKQDESGMPNNRFLAERTGGTYSTLKVQPAELEDSGVYFCASSRSGRGTGELFFGEGSRLTVL.

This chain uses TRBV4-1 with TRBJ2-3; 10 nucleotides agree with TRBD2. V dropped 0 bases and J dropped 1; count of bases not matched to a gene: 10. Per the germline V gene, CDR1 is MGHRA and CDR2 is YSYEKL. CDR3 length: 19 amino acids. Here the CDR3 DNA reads TGCGCCAGCAGCCAAGATTTGCCTAGCGGGAGTGGGGGCACAGATACGCAGTATTTT. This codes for CASSQDLPSGSGGTDTQYF.

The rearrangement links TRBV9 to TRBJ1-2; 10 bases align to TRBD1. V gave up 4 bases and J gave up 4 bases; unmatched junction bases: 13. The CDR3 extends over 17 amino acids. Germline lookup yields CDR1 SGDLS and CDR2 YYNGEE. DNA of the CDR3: TGTGCCAGCAGCCCGGGGACAGGGGAGGGTTATAGCTATGGCTACACCTTC. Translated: CASSPGTGEGYSYGYTF.

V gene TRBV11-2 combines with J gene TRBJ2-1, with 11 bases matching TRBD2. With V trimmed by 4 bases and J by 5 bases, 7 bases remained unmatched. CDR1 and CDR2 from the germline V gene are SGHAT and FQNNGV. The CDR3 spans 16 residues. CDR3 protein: CASSYSGTSGNNEQFF. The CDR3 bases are TGTGCCAGCAGCTACTCCGGGACTAGCGGTAACAATGAGCAGTTCTTC.

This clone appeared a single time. The DNA for the CDR3 is TGTGCCAGCAGTGAAGCACCGGGAGGGTCCTACGAGCAGTACTTC. Protein sequence: CASSEAPGGSYEQYF. The rearrangement uses TRBV2 and TRBJ2-7; 8 bases map to TRBD2. The CDR3 runs 15 residues. The germline CDR1 and CDR2 sequences are SNHLY and FYNNEI. V shed 0 bases, J shed 1 base, and the junction held 2 bases outside the gene matches.

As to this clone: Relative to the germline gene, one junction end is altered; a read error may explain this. The CDR3 DNA follows: TGTTCCAGCAGACCCCAGGAGGTTGAAGCTTTCTTT. As protein: CSSRPQEVEAFF. The chain links TRBV7-9 to TRBJ1-1; D is unclear. The germline V gene encodes CDR1 SEHNR and CDR2 FQNEAQ (reference sequence). The CDR3 has 12 residues. The whole variable domain, remainder taken from reference TRBV7-9 and TRBJ1-1, is DTGVSQNPRHKITKRGQNVTFRCDPISEHNRLYWYRQTLGQGPEFLTYFQNEAQLEKSRLLSDRFSAERPKGSFSTLEIQRTEQGDSAMYLCSSRPQEVEAFFGQGTRLTVV.

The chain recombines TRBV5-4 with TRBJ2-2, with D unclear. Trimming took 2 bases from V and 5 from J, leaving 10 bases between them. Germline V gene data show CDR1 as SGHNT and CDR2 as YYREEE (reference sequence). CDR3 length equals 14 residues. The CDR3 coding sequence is TGTGCCAGCAGCTTTTGGCAGGATACCGGGGAGCTGTTTTTT. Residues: CASSFWQDTGELFF.

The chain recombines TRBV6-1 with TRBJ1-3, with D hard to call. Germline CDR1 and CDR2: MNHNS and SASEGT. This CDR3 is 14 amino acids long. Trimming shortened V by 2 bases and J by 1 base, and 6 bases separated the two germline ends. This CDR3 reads CASSESTSGNTIYF. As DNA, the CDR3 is TGTGCCAGCAGTGAATCGACATCTGGAAACACCATATATTTT.